This T cell receptor beta chain was retrieved from a study of T cell repertoires in cytomegalovirus infection. Turning to the study itself: Public TCR beta signatures were indicative of both CMV infection and a matching HLA type. Whole-study results and caveats: HLA-C-restricted CMV clonotypes gave the most frequent clonotype in two of eight donors.

In TCRdb, the reads were re-called with MiXCR into one record per CDR3 protein. The sample records 300,000 to 400,000 distinct CDR3 sequences, around 18% being singletons. This clonotype was detected only a few times. Its specificity is not known. Per germline, CDR1 SGHTA and CDR2 FQGNSA. The V and J ends lost 6 bases and 2 bases respectively, with 16 bases between them. This CDR3 region has 15 residues. The rearrangement links TRBV7-2 to TRBJ1-2; a possible D gene is TRBD1 (5 bases). Input material: PBMCs. The receptor was derived from a human donor in good health (CMV status not recorded). Some clones in this sample may be carry-over from other donors' samples. CDR3 sequence (DNA): TGTGCCAGCAGTCTCCTTGGACAAGGAAACTATGGCTACACCTTC. This translates into CASSLLGQGNYGYTF.